A single sample gave rise to the 18 T cell receptor beta chains below, sequenced in a study of graft-versus-host responses after intestinal transplantation. Repertoires were generated with immunoSEQ multiplex PCR, while TCRdb's copy carries only in-frame clones and drops some. The sample has more than 40,000 clones, approximately 95% seen once. The antigens for these receptors are not known. This specimen consisted of unstimulated CD8+ T cells sorted from spleen or lymph node cells, obtained before transplant. Every receptor here comes from a human donor who was the organ donor for an intestinal transplant.

A word on this clone: The same CDR3 is also encoded by other DNA sequences in this sample. The V gene is TRBV27, the J gene TRBJ2-7; D unresolved. Per the germline V gene, CDR1 is MNHEY and CDR2 is SMNVEV (reference sequence). The CDR3 covers 12 residues. Trimming cost V 4 bases and J 1 base, with 5 bases left between them. The DNA of the CDR3 is TGTGCCAGCAGTTCTCGATCCTACGAGCAGTACTTC. Amino acids: CASSSRSYEQYF.

The rearrangement links TRBV7-9 to TRBJ1-2; D perhaps matches TRBD1 (5 bases). The length of the CDR3 is 17 residues. Germline CDR1 is SEHNR and CDR2 is FQNEAQ (reference sequence). The V gene lost 1 base and the J gene lost 5 bases, with 20 bases spanning the gap. CDR3 loop: CASSLVGGLPVRYGYTF. In DNA, the CDR3 is TGTGCCAGCAGCTTAGTCGGGGGTCTCCCCGTTCGTTATGGCTACACCTTC.

The rearrangement links TRBV10-2 to TRBJ2-7, with a weak D call TRBD2 (5 bases). Germline V gene sequence: CDR1 WSHSY, CDR2 SAAADI. The CDR3 has 15 amino acids. V was cut by 6 bases and J by 0 bases, with 15 bases left in between. The CDR3 nucleotides are TGCGCCAGCAGCGACCTCGGGGTTGGCTCCTACGAGCAGTACTTC. Its protein product is CASSDLGVGSYEQYF.

The chain carries TRBV7-9 and TRBJ2-4; 9 bases line up with TRBD1. This CDR3 has 14 amino acids. Germline V lookup: CDR1 SEHNR, CDR2 FQNEAQ (reference sequence). J lost 4 bases, V lost 7 bases, and 5 bases had no gene match. The CDR3 region is CASMDRGMKNIQYF. The CDR3, as DNA: TGTGCCAGCATGGACAGGGGAATGAAAAACATTCAGTACTTC.

V is TRBV4-2 and J is TRBJ2-2; D uncertain. V lost 0 bases and J 5 bases, leaving 1 base between the germline ends. Germline CDR1 LGHNA, CDR2 YNFKEQ. The CDR3 spans 12 residues. The CDR3 here is CASSQETGELFF. The DNA for the CDR3 is TGTGCCAGCAGCCAAGAGACCGGGGAGCTGTTTTTT.

This clone was observed a handful of times. The rearrangement uses TRBV27 and TRBJ2-7, with D perhaps being TRBD1 or TRBD2 (5 bases each). The CDR3 sequence is 13 residues long. V was shortened by 2 bases and J by 6 bases, with 11 bases between the two germline ends. The germline V gene has CDR1 MNHEY and CDR2 SMNVEV (reference sequence). The CDR3 region has the DNA TGTGCCAGCAGTTTAGATGAGGGGCTCGAGCAGTACTTC. The encoded protein is CASSLDEGLEQYF.

The chain employs TRBV11-2 and TRBJ2-7; possible D gene TRBD2, 6 bases. The V end was cut by 5 bases, the J end by 5 bases, with 16 bases between. Germline-derived CDR1 and CDR2 are SGHAT and FQNNGV. The CDR3 is 14 residues long. The CDR3 region is CASSALGGRNEQYF. Here the CDR3 DNA reads TGTGCCAGCAGCGCCTTGGGGGGAAGGAACGAGCAGTACTTC.

This clone was seen just once. The chain couples TRBV7-2 to TRBJ2-1; D not certain. The CDR3 covers 13 residues. With 3 bases removed from V and 5 bases from J, the gap between germline ends came to 8 bases. The V gene's germline CDR1 is SGHTA and CDR2 FQGNSA. The CDR3 DNA is TGTGCCAGCAGCTTGGGCAGCCACAATGAGCAGTTCTTC. Amino acids: CASSLGSHNEQFF. Together with reference TRBV7-2 and TRBJ2-1, the CDR3 gives the full variable domain: GAGVSQSPSNKVTEKGKDVELRCDPISGHTALYWYRQSLGQGLEFLIYFQGNSAPDKSGLPSDRFSAERTGGSVSTLTIQRTQQEDSAVYLCASSLGSHNEQFFGPGTRLTVL.

As regards this clone: One junction end disagrees with the germline gene, perhaps due to a read error. CDR3 in amino acids: CANSQSLVTSTNYGYTF. The CDR3 nucleotides are TGCGCCAACAGTCAATCTCTGGTTACGTCGACTAACTATGGCTACACCTTC. The rearrangement uses TRBV23-1 and TRBJ1-2; D remains unclear. TRBV23-1 is filed as an ORF, its function uncertain. The CDR3 runs 17 residues.

The rearrangement uses TRBV9 and TRBJ2-3; no firm D call. CDR1 and CDR2 from the germline V gene are SGDLS and YYNGEE. The CDR3 covers 15 residues. Trimming removed 0 bases at V and 0 bases at J, with 8 bases between. As DNA, the CDR3 is TGTGCCAGCAGCGTAGGCCGATCTAGCACAGATACGCAGTATTTT. This sequence encodes CASSVGRSSTDTQYF. The full variable domain, rest sourced from reference TRBV9 and TRBJ2-3, is DSGVTQTPKHLITATGQRVTLRCSPRSGDLSVYWYQQSLDQGLQFLIQYYNGEERAKGNILERFSAQQFPDLHSELNLSSLELGDSALYFCASSVGRSSTDTQYFGPGTRLTVL.

This chain links TRBV27 with TRBJ2-7, with D perhaps TRBD2 (6 bases). The CDR3 extends over 13 amino acids. The germline gives CDR1 MNHEY, CDR2 SMNVEV (reference sequence). The ends were cut back, 3 bases at V and 7 bases at J, with 13 bases in the middle. The CDR3 DNA reads TGTGCCAGCAGTTTTGCGGGACTCCGGGAGCAGTACTTC. It yields the protein CASSFAGLREQYF.

The genes are TRBV4-1 and TRBJ2-5; 8 bases line up with TRBD2. Germline loops: CDR1 MGHRA, CDR2 YSYEKL. V gave up 1 base and J gave up 1 base; unmatched junction bases: 8. There are 17 residues in the CDR3. CDR3 in DNA: TGCGCCAGCAGCCAAGTGGCTAGCGGGCGACCCCAAGAGACCCAGTACTTC. Translation gives CASSQVASGRPQETQYF.

The CDR3 loop reads CATSSLREGGTGELFF. The CDR3 DNA reads TGTGCCACCAGCAGCCTCAGGGAAGGAGGAACCGGGGAGCTGTTTTTT. V gene TRBV15 combines with J gene TRBJ2-2, with D possibly called TRBD1 or TRBD2 (5 bases each). Trimming pared 3 bases from V and 5 bases from J, leaving 16 bases between. This CDR3 has 16 amino acids. Germline CDR1 is LNHNV and CDR2 is YYDKDF (reference sequence).

The chain combines TRBV19 with TRBJ2-2; D gene uncertain. The CDR3 consists of 14 residues. Germline V gene data show CDR1 as LNHDA and CDR2 as SQIVND (reference sequence). V lost 1 base, J lost 5 bases, and 8 bases lay in between. The CDR3 spells CASSIGGDTGELFF. The DNA for the CDR3 is TGTGCCAGTAGTATAGGTGGGGATACCGGGGAGCTGTTTTTT.

This chain uses TRBV5-1 with TRBJ1-1; 9 positions match TRBD1. The J segment lost 3 bases and the V segment lost 2 bases, leaving 11 bases of the junction unmatched. Germline-derived CDR1 and CDR2 are SGHRS and YFSETQ. This CDR3 contains 17 residues. This CDR3 reads CASSFDLTGGLDTEAFF. The CDR3 DNA follows: TGCGCCAGCAGCTTTGACCTTACAGGGGGCTTGGACACTGAAGCTTTCTTT. Variable domain in full (rest from reference TRBV5-1 and TRBJ1-1): KAGVTQTPRYLIKTRGQQVTLSCSPISGHRSVSWYQQTPGQGLQFLFEYFSETQRNKGNFPGRFSGRQFSNSRSEMNVSTLELGDSALYLCASSFDLTGGLDTEAFFGQGTRLTVV.

The CDR3 loop reads CASSKGQGQAFF. The CDR3 nucleotides read TGTGCCAGCAGCAAGGGACAGGGACAGGCTTTCTTT. The chain carries TRBV9 and TRBJ1-1; TRBD1 matches 9 bases. The CDR3 is made up of 12 amino acids. After removal of 4 bases from V and 11 bases from J, the junction contained 6 bases not matched to a gene. Germline CDR1 and CDR2: SGDLS and YYNGEE. The whole variable domain, remainder taken from reference TRBV9 and TRBJ1-1, is DSGVTQTPKHLITATGQRVTLRCSPRSGDLSVYWYQQSLDQGLQFLIQYYNGEERAKGNILERFSAQQFPDLHSELNLSSLELGDSALYFCASSKGQGQAFFGQGTRLTVV.

The chain employs TRBV7-3 and TRBJ2-3; 8 nucleotides agree with TRBD1. Unmatched junction bases numbered 25, after V lost 1 base and J lost 4 bases. This CDR3 has 22 residues. CDR1 SGHTA and CDR2 FQGTGA come from the germline V gene. DNA for the CDR3: TGTGCCAGCAGCTTAAAGGGACAGGTCATCAAGGGGTTGTATTCCGGAGCAGATACGCAGTATTTT. It yields the protein CASSLKGQVIKGLYSGADTQYF. Based on the CDR3 plus reference TRBV7-3 and TRBJ2-3, the full variable domain is GAGVSQTPSNKVTEKGKYVELRCDPISGHTALYWYRQSLGQGPEFLIYFQGTGAADDSGLPNDRFFAVRPEGSVSTLKIQRTERGDSAVYLCASSLKGQVIKGLYSGADTQYFGPGTRLTVL.

The rearrangement links TRBV4-2 to TRBJ2-7, with D unresolved. Germline V lookup: CDR1 LGHNA, CDR2 YNFKEQ. Trimming left V 1 base short and J 3 bases short, with 7 bases between. The CDR3 consists of 13 residues. CDR3 in DNA: TGTGCCAGCAGCCAAGTTGCAGACTACGAGCAGTACTTC. Residues: CASSQVADYEQYF.